This T cell receptor beta chain stems from a study of vaccination and CD4 T cells after COVID-19. About the research overall: There were two doses of either BNT162b2 or mRNA-1273 vaccine given to participants.

This clonotype was observed a handful of times. What it binds is unknown. Treatment specified: approximately nine-day PBMC culture with coronavirus spike peptide pools or control peptides (ViraFEST assay). ViraFEST used peptide pools to expand antigen-specific T cells and subsequently sequenced their TCRs. Scientists ran DNA taken from cultured CD4+ T cells through the Oncomine TCR Beta short-read assay for sequencing. Using its own MiXCR run on the PCR reads, TCRdb lists one record per CDR3 protein. The repertoire consists of about 17,000 distinct CDR3 sequences, with around 55% occurring once and the leading ten covering 16%. The study, taken as a whole, reports: Convalescent patients' clones that were vaccine-specific were spike mono-reactive in 304 of 307 cases. The study examined relatively few convalescent patients and included no early post-infection timepoints.

CDR1 is KGHDR and CDR2 is SFDVKD in the germline V gene. This CDR3 comprises 14 residues. Trimming pared 6 bases from V and 1 base from J, leaving 11 bases between. V usage is TRBV24-1 and J usage is TRBJ2-5; no reliable D call. Sequencing was carried out using CD4+ T cells from blood, cultured in vitro. This sequence originates from a human donor who had recovered from COVID-19. This chain's CDR3 is CATSRVGPQETQYF. For the CDR3, the DNA is TGTGCCACCAGTCGGGTTGGTCCCCAAGAGACCCAGTACTTC.